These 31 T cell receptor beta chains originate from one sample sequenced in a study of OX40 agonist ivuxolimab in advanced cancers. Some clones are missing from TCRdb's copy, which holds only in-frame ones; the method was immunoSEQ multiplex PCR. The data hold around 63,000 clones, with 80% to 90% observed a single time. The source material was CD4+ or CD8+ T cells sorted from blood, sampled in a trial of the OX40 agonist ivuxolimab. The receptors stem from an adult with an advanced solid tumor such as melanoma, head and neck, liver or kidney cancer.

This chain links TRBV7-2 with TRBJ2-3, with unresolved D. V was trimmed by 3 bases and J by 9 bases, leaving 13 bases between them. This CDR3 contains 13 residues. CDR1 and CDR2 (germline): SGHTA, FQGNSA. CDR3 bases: TGTGCCAGCAGCTTTTCGGACGAAGAGACGCAGTATTTT. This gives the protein CASSFSDEETQYF. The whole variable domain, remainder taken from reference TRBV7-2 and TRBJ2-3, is GAGVSQSPSNKVTEKGKDVELRCDPISGHTALYWYRQSLGQGLEFLIYFQGNSAPDKSGLPSDRFSAERTGGSVSTLTIQRTQQEDSAVYLCASSFSDEETQYFGPGTRLTVL.

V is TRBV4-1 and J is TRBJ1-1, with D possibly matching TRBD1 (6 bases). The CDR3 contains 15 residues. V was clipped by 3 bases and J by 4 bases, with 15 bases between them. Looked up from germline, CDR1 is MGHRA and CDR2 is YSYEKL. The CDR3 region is CASSQQQGTVTEAFF. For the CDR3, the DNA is TGCGCCAGCAGCCAGCAACAGGGAACCGTCACTGAAGCTTTCTTT.

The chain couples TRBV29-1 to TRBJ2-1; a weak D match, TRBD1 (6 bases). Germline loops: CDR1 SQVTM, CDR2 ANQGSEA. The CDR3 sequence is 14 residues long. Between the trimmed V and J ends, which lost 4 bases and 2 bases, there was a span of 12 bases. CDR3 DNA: TGCAGCGTTGTAACGGACAGCCCCTACAATGAGCAGTTCTTC. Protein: CSVVTDSPYNEQFF.

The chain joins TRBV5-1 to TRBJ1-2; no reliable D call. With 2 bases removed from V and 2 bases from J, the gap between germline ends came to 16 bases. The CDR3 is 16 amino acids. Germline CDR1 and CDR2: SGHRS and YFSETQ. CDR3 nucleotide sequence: TGCGCCAGCAGCTTAAGTCCGGGTCCTAGGAACTATGGCTACACCTTC. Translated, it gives CASSLSPGPRNYGYTF.

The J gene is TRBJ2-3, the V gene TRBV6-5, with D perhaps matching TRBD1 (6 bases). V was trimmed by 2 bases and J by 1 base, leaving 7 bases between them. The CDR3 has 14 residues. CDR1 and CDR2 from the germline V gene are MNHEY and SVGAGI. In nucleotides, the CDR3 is TGTGCCAGCAGTTACCGACAGGGCACAGATACGCAGTATTTT. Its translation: CASSYRQGTDTQYF.

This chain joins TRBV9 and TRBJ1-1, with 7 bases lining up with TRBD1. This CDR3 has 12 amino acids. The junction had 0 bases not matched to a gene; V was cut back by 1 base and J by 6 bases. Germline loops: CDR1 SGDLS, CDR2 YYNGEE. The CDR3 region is CASSVQGAEAFF. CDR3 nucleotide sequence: TGTGCCAGCAGCGTACAGGGGGCTGAAGCTTTCTTT.

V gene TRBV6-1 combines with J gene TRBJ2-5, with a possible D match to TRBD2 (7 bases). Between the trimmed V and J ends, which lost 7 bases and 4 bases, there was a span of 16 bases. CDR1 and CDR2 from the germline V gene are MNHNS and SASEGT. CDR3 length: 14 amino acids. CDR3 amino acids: CASTGGGGPETQYF. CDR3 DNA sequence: TGTGCCAGCACGGGGGGAGGGGGTCCAGAGACCCAGTACTTC.

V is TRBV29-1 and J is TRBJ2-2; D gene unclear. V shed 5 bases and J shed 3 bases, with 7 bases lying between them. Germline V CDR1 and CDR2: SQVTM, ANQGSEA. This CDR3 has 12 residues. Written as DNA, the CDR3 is TGCAGCGTTTTACGGGACACCGGGGAGCTGTTTTTT. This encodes CSVLRDTGELFF.

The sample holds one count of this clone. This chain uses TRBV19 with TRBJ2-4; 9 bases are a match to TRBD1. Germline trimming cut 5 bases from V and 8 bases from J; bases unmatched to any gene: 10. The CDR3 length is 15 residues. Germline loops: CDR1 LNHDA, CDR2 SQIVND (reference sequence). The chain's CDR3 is CASSPSGQGRYIQYF. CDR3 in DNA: TGTGCCAGTAGTCCCTCGGGACAGGGACGTTACATTCAGTACTTC.

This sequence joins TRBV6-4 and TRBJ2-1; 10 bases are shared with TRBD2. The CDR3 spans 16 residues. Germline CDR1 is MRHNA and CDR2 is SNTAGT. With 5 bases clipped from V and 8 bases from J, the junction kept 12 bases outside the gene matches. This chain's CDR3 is CASSLTSAGGSDEQFF. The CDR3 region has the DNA TGTGCCAGCAGTTTGACCTCAGCGGGGGGGTCGGATGAGCAGTTCTTC.

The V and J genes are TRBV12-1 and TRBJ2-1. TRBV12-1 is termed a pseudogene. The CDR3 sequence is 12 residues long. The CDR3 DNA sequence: TGTGCCAGCAGCTTTGTGCACAATGAGCAGTTCTTC. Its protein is CASSFVHNEQFF.

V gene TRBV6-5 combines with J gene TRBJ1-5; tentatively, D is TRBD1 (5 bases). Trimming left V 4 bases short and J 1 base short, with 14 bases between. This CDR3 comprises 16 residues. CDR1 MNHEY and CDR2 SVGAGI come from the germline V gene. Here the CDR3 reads CASSSLRGGSNQPQHF. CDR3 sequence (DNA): TGTGCCAGCAGTTCCCTCCGGGGCGGGAGCAATCAGCCCCAGCATTTT.

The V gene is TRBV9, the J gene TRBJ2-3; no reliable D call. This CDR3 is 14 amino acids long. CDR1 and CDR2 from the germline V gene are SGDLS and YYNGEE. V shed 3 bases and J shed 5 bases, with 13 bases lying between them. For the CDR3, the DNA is TGTGCCAGCAGCGCCCTCAGTTTAAGAGATACGCAGTATTTT. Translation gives CASSALSLRDTQYF.

The CDR3 spells CASSKLGQGLVAQHF. The CDR3 coding sequence is TGTGCCAGTAGTAAGCTAGGACAGGGTTTGGTTGCCCAGCATTTT. The rearrangement uses TRBV19 and TRBJ1-5; 8 bases fit TRBD1. V lost 4 bases and J lost 11; bases outside the gene matches: 13. Germline-derived CDR1 and CDR2 are LNHDA and SQIVND (reference sequence). The CDR3 is made up of 15 amino acids.

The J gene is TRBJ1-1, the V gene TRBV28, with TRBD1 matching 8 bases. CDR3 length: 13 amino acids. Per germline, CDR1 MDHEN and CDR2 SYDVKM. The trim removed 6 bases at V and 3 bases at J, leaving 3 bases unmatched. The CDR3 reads CASSLTGDTEAFF. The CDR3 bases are TGTGCCAGCAGCCTGACAGGGGACACTGAAGCTTTCTTT.

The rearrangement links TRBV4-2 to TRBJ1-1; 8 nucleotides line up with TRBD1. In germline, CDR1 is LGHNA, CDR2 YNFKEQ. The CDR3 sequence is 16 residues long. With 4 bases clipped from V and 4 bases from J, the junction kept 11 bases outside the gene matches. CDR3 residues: CASSRDLGRGLTEAFF. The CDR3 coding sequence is TGTGCCAGCAGCCGAGATCTCGGCAGGGGGCTCACTGAAGCTTTCTTT.

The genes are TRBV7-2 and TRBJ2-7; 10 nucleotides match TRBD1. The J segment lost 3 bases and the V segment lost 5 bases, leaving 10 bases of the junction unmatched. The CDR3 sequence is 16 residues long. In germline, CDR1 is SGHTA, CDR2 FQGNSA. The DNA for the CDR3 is TGTGCCAGCAGCCTGCGGACAGGGGGGTTATTCTACGAGCAGTACTTC. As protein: CASSLRTGGLFYEQYF.

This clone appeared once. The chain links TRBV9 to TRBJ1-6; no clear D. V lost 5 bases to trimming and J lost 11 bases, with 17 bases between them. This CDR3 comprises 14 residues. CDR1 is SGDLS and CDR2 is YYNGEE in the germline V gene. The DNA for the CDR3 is TGTGCCAGCAGTGCCTCCGGACTCGTGACACCCCTCCACTTT. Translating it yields CASSASGLVTPLHF.

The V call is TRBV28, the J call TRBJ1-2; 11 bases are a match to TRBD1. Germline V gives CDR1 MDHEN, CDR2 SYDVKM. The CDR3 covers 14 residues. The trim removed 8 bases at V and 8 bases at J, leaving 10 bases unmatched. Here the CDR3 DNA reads TGTGCCAGCCTTAAGGGACAGGGGGTCAGGGGCTACACCTTC. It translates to CASLKGQGVRGYTF.

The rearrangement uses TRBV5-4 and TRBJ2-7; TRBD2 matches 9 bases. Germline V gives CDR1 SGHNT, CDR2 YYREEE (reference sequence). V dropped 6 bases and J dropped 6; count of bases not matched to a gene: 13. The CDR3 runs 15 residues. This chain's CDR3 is CASTSYAGGLAEQYF. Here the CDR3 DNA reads TGTGCCAGCACCTCCTATGCGGGGGGGCTCGCCGAGCAGTACTTC. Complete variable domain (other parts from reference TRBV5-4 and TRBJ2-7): ETGVTQSPTHLIKTRGQQVTLRCSSQSGHNTVSWYQQALGQGPQFIFQYYREEENGRGNFPPRFSGLQFPNYSSELNVNALELDDSALYLCASTSYAGGLAEQYFGPGTRLTVT.

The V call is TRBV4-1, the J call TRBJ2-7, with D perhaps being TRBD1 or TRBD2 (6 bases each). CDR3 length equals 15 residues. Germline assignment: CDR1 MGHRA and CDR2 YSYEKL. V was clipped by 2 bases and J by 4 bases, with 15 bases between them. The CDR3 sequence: CASSQPDSGPYEQYF. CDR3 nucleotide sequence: TGCGCCAGCAGCCAACCGGACAGCGGGCCTTACGAGCAGTACTTC.

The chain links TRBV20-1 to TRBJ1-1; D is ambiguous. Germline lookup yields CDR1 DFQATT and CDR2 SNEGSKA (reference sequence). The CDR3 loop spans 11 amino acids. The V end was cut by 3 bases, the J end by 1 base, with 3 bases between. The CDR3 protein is CSASPNTEAFF. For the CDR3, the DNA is TGCAGTGCTAGCCCGAACACTGAAGCTTTCTTT.

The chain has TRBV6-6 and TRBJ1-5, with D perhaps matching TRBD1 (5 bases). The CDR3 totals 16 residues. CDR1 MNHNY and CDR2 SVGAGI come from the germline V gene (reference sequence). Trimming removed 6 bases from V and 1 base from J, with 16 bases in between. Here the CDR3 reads CASRRGDWGSNQPQHF. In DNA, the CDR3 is TGTGCCAGCAGAAGAGGGGACTGGGGAAGCAATCAGCCCCAGCATTTT.

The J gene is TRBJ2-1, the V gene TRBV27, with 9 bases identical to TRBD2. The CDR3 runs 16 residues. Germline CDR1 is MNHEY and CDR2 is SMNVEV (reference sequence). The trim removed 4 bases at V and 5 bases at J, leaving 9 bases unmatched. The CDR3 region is CASSSLSGGRDNEQFF. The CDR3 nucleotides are TGTGCCAGCAGTTCCCTGAGCGGGGGGAGGGACAATGAGCAGTTCTTC.

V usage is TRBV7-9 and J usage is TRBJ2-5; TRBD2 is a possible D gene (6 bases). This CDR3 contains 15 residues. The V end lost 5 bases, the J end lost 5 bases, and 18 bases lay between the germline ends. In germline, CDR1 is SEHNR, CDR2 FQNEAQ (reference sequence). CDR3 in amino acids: CASSAPPRGRETQYF. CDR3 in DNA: TGTGCCAGCAGCGCCCCCCCCCGGGGGAGGGAGACCCAGTACTTC.

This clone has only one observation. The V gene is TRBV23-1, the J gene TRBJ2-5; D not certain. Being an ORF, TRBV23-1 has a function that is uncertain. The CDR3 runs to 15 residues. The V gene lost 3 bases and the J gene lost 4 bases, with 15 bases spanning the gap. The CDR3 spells CASSHGPELVETQYF. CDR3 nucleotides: TGCGCCAGCAGTCATGGGCCTGAATTGGTAGAGACCCAGTACTTC.

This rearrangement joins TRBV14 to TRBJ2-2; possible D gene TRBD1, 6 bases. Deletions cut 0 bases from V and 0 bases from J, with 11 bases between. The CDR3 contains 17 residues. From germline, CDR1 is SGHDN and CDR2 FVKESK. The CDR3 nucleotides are TGTGCCAGCAGCCAAGAGGGACACTTTGCGAACACCGGGGAGCTGTTTTTT. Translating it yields CASSQEGHFANTGELFF.

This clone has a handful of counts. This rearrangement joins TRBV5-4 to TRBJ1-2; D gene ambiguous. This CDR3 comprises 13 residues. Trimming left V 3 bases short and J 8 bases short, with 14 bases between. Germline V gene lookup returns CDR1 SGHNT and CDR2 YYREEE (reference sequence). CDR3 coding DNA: TGTGCCAGCAGCTGGGAACGGGTGCGAGGCTACACCTTC. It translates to CASSWERVRGYTF. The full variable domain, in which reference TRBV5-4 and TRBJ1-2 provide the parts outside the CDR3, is ETGVTQSPTHLIKTRGQQVTLRCSSQSGHNTVSWYQQALGQGPQFIFQYYREEENGRGNFPPRFSGLQFPNYSSELNVNALELDDSALYLCASSWERVRGYTFGSGTRLTVV.

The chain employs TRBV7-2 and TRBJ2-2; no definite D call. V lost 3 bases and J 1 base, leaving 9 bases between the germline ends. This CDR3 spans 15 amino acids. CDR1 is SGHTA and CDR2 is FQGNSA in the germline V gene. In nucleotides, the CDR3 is TGTGCCAGCAGCTTTAAGGGCTTGAACACCGGGGAGCTGTTTTTT. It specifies CASSFKGLNTGELFF.

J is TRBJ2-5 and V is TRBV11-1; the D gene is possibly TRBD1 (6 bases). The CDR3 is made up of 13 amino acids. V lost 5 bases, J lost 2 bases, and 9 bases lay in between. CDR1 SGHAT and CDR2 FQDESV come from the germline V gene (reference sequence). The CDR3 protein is CASSRGQQETQYF. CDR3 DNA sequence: TGTGCCAGCAGCCGCGGACAGCAAGAGACCCAGTACTTC. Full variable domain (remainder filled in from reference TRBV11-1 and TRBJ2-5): EAEVAQSPRYKITEKSQAVAFWCDPISGHATLYWYRQILGQGPELLVQFQDESVVDDSQLPKDRFSAERLKGVDSTLKIQPAELGDSAMYLCASSRGQQETQYFGPGTRLLVL.

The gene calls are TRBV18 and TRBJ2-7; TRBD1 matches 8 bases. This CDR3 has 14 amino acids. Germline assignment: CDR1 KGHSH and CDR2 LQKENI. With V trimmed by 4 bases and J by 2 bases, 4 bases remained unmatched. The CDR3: CASSRQGNPYEQYF. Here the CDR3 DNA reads TGTGCCAGCTCACGACAGGGGAATCCCTACGAGCAGTACTTC.